Shown below are 21 T cell receptor beta chains from a single sample sequenced in a study of shared clonotypes between healthy human individuals. Sequencing was performed with immunoSEQ multiplex PCR; in TCRdb, only in-frame clones are kept and a portion is missing. The repertoire has about 2.4 million clones, more than 80% of them found once; the top ten carry around 0.14%. Sequences were obtained from naive CD4+ T cells sorted from blood. The subset here: CD45RA+ positively selected. The receptors derive from a man aged 18 to 30 in good health.

This clone has a single count. At the DNA level, this CDR3 is encoded by other sequences in the same sample as well. This chain connects TRBV25-1 to TRBJ2-1; D is perhaps TRBD1 (5 bases). Germline V CDR1 and CDR2: MGHDK, SYGVNS. V gave up 2 bases and J gave up 3 bases, with 11 bases separating them. The CDR3 loop spans 15 amino acids. In nucleotides, the CDR3 is TGTGCCAGCAGTGAAACAGGCCCTAGCTACAATGAGCAGTTCTTC. This translates into CASSETGPSYNEQFF.

The chain joins TRBV11-2 to TRBJ2-3, with TRBD1 matching over 8 bases. V lost 2 bases to trimming and J lost 3 bases; unmatched junction nucleotides: 7. This CDR3 region has 16 residues. Germline V gene lookup returns CDR1 SGHAT and CDR2 FQNNGV. The CDR3 reads CASSLQGAQWTDTQYF. The CDR3 DNA is TGTGCCAGCAGCTTACAGGGGGCTCAATGGACAGATACGCAGTATTTT.

The rearrangement links TRBV4-3 to TRBJ2-5; D call uncertain. V shed 0 bases and J shed 5 bases, with 10 bases lying between them. CDR3 length: 14 amino acids. CDR1 LGHNA and CDR2 YSLEER come from the germline V gene. The CDR3: CASSQEFLRETQYF. In DNA, the CDR3 is TGCGCCAGCAGCCAAGAGTTCCTACGGGAGACCCAGTACTTC.

A word on this clone: Other DNA variants within this sample encode the same CDR3. CDR3 in DNA: TGTGCCAGCAGCTTGGCGGGATCGGGAAACACCATATATTTT. Protein sequence: CASSLAGSGNTIYF. The genes are TRBV7-9 and TRBJ1-3; D not certain. CDR3 length: 14 residues. CDR1 and CDR2 (germline): SEHNR, FQNEAQ (reference sequence). Trimming took 3 bases from V and 4 from J, leaving 10 bases between them.

V is TRBV12-5 and J is TRBJ2-1; no reliable D call. The ends were cut back, 7 bases at V and 8 bases at J, with 6 bases in the middle. The CDR3 loop spans 10 amino acids. Germline V CDR1 and CDR2: LGHNT, FRNRAP. CDR3 sequence: CASARHEQFF. DNA for the CDR3: TGTGCTAGTGCCCGTCATGAGCAGTTCTTC.

The gene calls are TRBV6-5 and TRBJ2-5; D is perhaps TRBD2 (5 bases). The CDR3 covers 14 residues. The germline CDR1 and CDR2 sequences are MNHEY and SVGAGI. Trimming left V 2 bases short and J 2 bases short, with 9 bases between. CDR3 coding DNA: TGTGCCAGCAGTTACGTCGGACTGCAAGAGACCCAGTACTTC. Its translation is CASSYVGLQETQYF.

This rearrangement joins TRBV27 to TRBJ1-1; the D is unclear. Trimming took off 3 bases at V and 1 base at J, with 12 bases between the two ends. The V gene's germline CDR1 is MNHEY and CDR2 SMNVEV (reference sequence). The CDR3 extends over 15 amino acids. The CDR3 DNA is TGTGCCAGCAGTTTCGAGGCACGGGGGAACACTGAAGCTTTCTTT. Protein: CASSFEARGNTEAFF.

This sequence joins TRBV7-9 and TRBJ1-2, with D uncertain. Germline V lookup: CDR1 SEHNR, CDR2 FQNEAQ (reference sequence). CDR3 size: 12 residues. V was pared by 1 base and J by 4 bases, with 4 bases between. CDR3 DNA: TGTGCCAGCAGCTTAGACACCTATGGCTACACCTTC. Its protein is CASSLDTYGYTF.

The chain recombines TRBV19 with TRBJ1-2; 9 bases agree with TRBD1. V dropped 5 bases and J dropped 3; count of bases not matched to a gene: 1. Germline assignment: CDR1 LNHDA and CDR2 SQIVND (reference sequence). CDR3 length equals 13 residues. Written as DNA, the CDR3 is TGTGCCAGTAGTTGGACAGGGGACTATGGCTACACCTTC. Translated, it gives CASSWTGDYGYTF. Variable domain in full (rest from reference TRBV19 and TRBJ1-2): DGGITQSPKYLFRKEGQNVTLSCEQNLNHDAMYWYRQDPGQGLRLIYYSQIVNDFQKGDIAEGYSVSREKKESFPLTVTSAQKNPTAFYLCASSWTGDYGYTFGSGTRLTVV.

This clone was seen just once. The V gene is TRBV30, the J gene TRBJ2-7; D is possibly TRBD1 (6 bases). The germline V gene has CDR1 GTSNPN and CDR2 SVGIG (reference sequence). There are 14 residues in the CDR3. Trimming stripped 4 bases from V and 1 base from J, with 14 bases between. CDR3 in amino acids: CAWNLRGLSYEQYF. CDR3 coding DNA: TGTGCCTGGAACCTCAGGGGTCTTTCCTACGAGCAGTACTTC.

With regard to this clone: Other DNA sequences in the same sample also yield this CDR3. This chain links TRBV5-1 with TRBJ1-3, with 7 bases lining up with TRBD1. This CDR3 spans 15 amino acids. Germline lookup yields CDR1 SGHRS and CDR2 YFSETQ. The ends lost 0 bases at V and 2 bases at J; junction bases unmatched: 2. The CDR3 spells CASSLVQGAGNTIYF. In DNA form, the CDR3 reads TGCGCCAGCAGCTTGGTGCAGGGGGCTGGAAACACCATATATTTT. The full variable domain, in which reference TRBV5-1 and TRBJ1-3 provide the parts outside the CDR3, is KAGVTQTPRYLIKTRGQQVTLSCSPISGHRSVSWYQQTPGQGLQFLFEYFSETQRNKGNFPGRFSGRQFSNSRSEMNVSTLELGDSALYLCASSLVQGAGNTIYFGEGSWLTVV.

V is TRBV6-1 and J is TRBJ2-3; D remains ambiguous. Trimming removed 4 bases at V and 2 bases at J, with 19 bases between. The germline CDR1 and CDR2 sequences are MNHNS and SASEGT. There are 17 residues in the CDR3. Written as DNA, the CDR3 is TGTGCCAGCAGTGCCCGAGAAGGAGACCGCTCCACAGATACGCAGTATTTT. Amino acids: CASSAREGDRSTDTQYF.

The genes are TRBV4-1 and TRBJ2-1; D unresolved. CDR1 and CDR2 from the germline V gene are MGHRA and YSYEKL. V was shortened by 1 base and J by 3 bases, with 7 bases between the two germline ends. The CDR3 has 14 residues. CDR3 amino acids: CASSQGAYYNEQFF. CDR3 sequence (DNA): TGCGCCAGCAGCCAAGGGGCCTACTACAATGAGCAGTTCTTC.

The chain employs TRBV11-2 and TRBJ1-2, with TRBD1 as a possible D gene (5 bases). V was shortened by 0 bases and J by 5 bases, with 10 bases between the two germline ends. Germline V gives CDR1 SGHAT, CDR2 FQNNGV. The CDR3 loop spans 14 amino acids. CDR3 region: CASSLEPGFYGYTF. The CDR3 nucleotides read TGTGCCAGCAGCTTAGAACCAGGGTTTTATGGCTACACCTTC.

As regards this clone: The same CDR3 can be traced to other DNA sequences in this sample. The rearrangement links TRBV5-4 to TRBJ2-5; D remains ambiguous. V lost 3 bases, J lost 0 bases, and 3 bases lay in between. The CDR3 spans 12 residues. Looked up from germline, CDR1 is SGHNT and CDR2 is YYREEE (reference sequence). As DNA, the CDR3 is TGTGCCAGCAGCTCTTACCAAGAGACCCAGTACTTC. Translation gives CASSSYQETQYF.

The rearrangement uses TRBV5-4 and TRBJ2-5; 16 nucleotides line up with TRBD2. J was trimmed by 2 bases and V by 3 bases; bases with no gene match: 10. This CDR3 is 19 amino acids long. Per germline, CDR1 SGHNT and CDR2 YYREEE (reference sequence). CDR3 residues: CASSSGTSGRATGQETQYF. The CDR3 DNA reads TGTGCCAGCAGCTCCGGGACTAGCGGGAGGGCCACGGGTCAAGAGACCCAGTACTTC.

The J gene is TRBJ2-7, the V gene TRBV13, with TRBD1 as a possible D gene (6 bases). The CDR3 spans 14 residues. V lost 3 bases, J lost 3 bases, and 12 bases lay in between. In germline, CDR1 is PRHDT, CDR2 FYEKMQ (reference sequence). The CDR3 nucleotides are TGTGCCAGCAGCTTTGTTGACAGGAGCTACGAGCAGTACTTC. This codes for CASSFVDRSYEQYF.

The chain couples TRBV7-8 to TRBJ2-5; a possible D gene is TRBD1 (6 bases). The CDR3 has 15 amino acids. The V and J ends lost 5 bases and 1 base respectively, with 14 bases between them. The germline CDR1 and CDR2 sequences are SGHVS and FQNEAQ. CDR3 loop: CASSLTGTSQETQYF. In nucleotides, the CDR3 is TGTGCCAGCAGCCTTACCGGGACAAGCCAAGAGACCCAGTACTTC.

This clone was observed a single time. This sample includes further DNA sequences coding for the same CDR3. J is TRBJ2-7 and V is TRBV5-1; 8 nucleotides align to TRBD1. The CDR3 consists of 14 residues. Germline-derived CDR1 and CDR2 are SGHRS and YFSETQ. V was clipped by 2 bases and J by 2 bases; unmatched bases: 3. The CDR3 region has the DNA TGCGCCAGCAGCTTTGGGACAGGAGCCTACGAGCAGTACTTC. This encodes CASSFGTGAYEQYF. The complete variable domain, with remaining parts taken from reference TRBV5-1 and TRBJ2-7, reads KAGVTQTPRYLIKTRGQQVTLSCSPISGHRSVSWYQQTPGQGLQFLFEYFSETQRNKGNFPGRFSGRQFSNSRSEMNVSTLELGDSALYLCASSFGTGAYEQYFGPGTRLTVT.

The chain uses TRBV30 and TRBJ2-7; D is undetermined. The CDR3 extends over 13 amino acids. CDR1 is GTSNPN, CDR2 SVGIG, per germline (reference sequence). Trimming took 2 bases from V and 2 from J, leaving 10 bases between them. This CDR3 reads CAWSRAATYEQYF. As DNA, the CDR3 is TGTGCCTGGAGTAGGGCGGCGACCTACGAGCAGTACTTC. The variable domain in full, with the rest retrieved from reference TRBV30 and TRBJ2-7, is SQTIHQWPATLVQPVGSPLSLECTVEGTSNPNLYWYRQAAGRGLQLLFYSVGIGQISSEVPQNLSASRPQDRQFILSSKKLLLSDSGFYLCAWSRAATYEQYFGPGTRLTVT.

Turning to this clone: Other nucleotide sequences from this sample produce the same CDR3. The chain's CDR3 is CASSLQGSTNEKLFF. CDR3 in DNA: TGCGCCAGCAGCTTGCAGGGGTCCACTAATGAAAAACTGTTTTTT. This chain joins TRBV5-1 and TRBJ1-4, with D possibly matching TRBD1 (6 bases). Germline assignment: CDR1 SGHRS and CDR2 YFSETQ. Trimming pared 1 base from V and 2 bases from J, leaving 9 bases between. The CDR3 covers 15 residues.